These 4 T cell receptor beta chains came from one sample sequenced in a study of blood T cell repertoires in COVID-19. TCRdb's copy holds only in-frame clones and misses some; the assay was immunoSEQ multiplex PCR. The table includes about 150,000 clones, roughly 80% detected once. The sequenced material came from peripheral blood. All receptors derive from a man aged 65 to 85 with acute or convalescent COVID-19.

The chain employs TRBV14 and TRBJ1-2; perhaps TRBD1 as D (5 bases). V lost 1 base and J 4 bases, leaving 13 bases between the germline ends. This CDR3 spans 15 amino acids. Germline values: CDR1 SGHDN, CDR2 FVKESK. The CDR3 here is CASSQVGAGSYGYTF. DNA for the CDR3: TGTGCCAGCAGCCAAGTAGGGGCGGGAAGCTATGGCTACACCTTC. Full variable domain (missing parts from reference TRBV14 and TRBJ1-2): EAGVTQFPSHSVIEKGQTVTLRCDPISGHDNLYWYRRVMGKEIKFLLHFVKESKQDESGMPNNRFLAERTGGTYSTLKVQPAELEDSGVYFCASSQVGAGSYGYTFGSGTRLTVV.

In nucleotides, the CDR3 is TGTGCCAGCAGTCCCGGGACAGGGGATTTAGCCAAAAACATTCAGTACTTC. Translation gives CASSPGTGDLAKNIQYF. The genes are TRBV6-6 and TRBJ2-4; 10 bases align to TRBD1. There are 17 residues in the CDR3. With 5 bases clipped from V and 0 bases from J, the junction kept 7 bases outside the gene matches. Germline CDR1 MNHNY, CDR2 SVGAGI (reference sequence).

This chain connects TRBV29-1 to TRBJ1-1; D is ambiguous. The V gene's germline CDR1 is SQVTM and CDR2 ANQGSEA. Trimming shortened V by 2 bases and J by 0 bases, and 16 bases separated the two germline ends. CDR3 length equals 16 residues. This chain's CDR3 is CSVEIGRRAMNTEAFF. CDR3 nucleotides: TGCAGCGTTGAAATCGGTAGGCGGGCGATGAACACTGAAGCTTTCTTT.

The J gene is TRBJ2-1, the V gene TRBV19; D is possibly TRBD2 (7 bases). Germline values: CDR1 LNHDA, CDR2 SQIVND (reference sequence). Trimming stripped 3 bases from V and 6 bases from J, with 9 bases between. The CDR3 extends over 13 amino acids. CDR3: CASSMAGANEQFF. The CDR3 DNA sequence: TGTGCCAGTAGTATGGCGGGGGCCAATGAGCAGTTCTTC.